The 8 T cell receptor beta chains given below trace back to one sample, sequenced in a study of post-analysis software for immune sequencing data. The authors incorporated unique molecular identifiers into the TCR beta cDNA libraries. TCRdb used MiXCR to reprocess the PCR reads, holding one entry per CDR3 protein. This sample has hundreds of thousands of distinct CDR3 sequences, with roughly 50% found just once. The study, taken as a whole, reports: The study found TRBV5-6, TRBV5-1 and TRBV20-1 among five TRBV segments more frequent in patients than controls.

Their antigens are not known. What was sequenced was blood. All receptors derive from a girl aged 10 to 17 with multiple sclerosis.

The chain recombines TRBV29-1 with TRBJ2-1; 12 nucleotides line up with TRBD2. CDR3 length: 13 residues. Germline loops: CDR1 SQVTM, CDR2 ANQGSEA. The V and J ends lost 7 bases and 7 bases, in that order; junction bases with no gene match: 5. The CDR3 region is CSAGTSGLNEQFF. In nucleotides, the CDR3 is TGCAGCGCTGGGACTAGCGGGTTGAATGAGCAGTTCTTC.

This clonotype was detected only a few times. V gene TRBV29-1 combines with J gene TRBJ2-3; tentatively, D is TRBD1 (6 bases). From germline, CDR1 is SQVTM and CDR2 ANQGSEA. CDR3 length: 13 residues. V lost 6 bases, J lost 2 bases, and 12 bases lay in between. CDR3 nucleotide sequence: TGCAGCGTCAAACGGGACATCACAGATACGCAGTATTTT. This encodes CSVKRDITDTQYF.

This chain connects TRBV20-1 to TRBJ2-1; TRBD1 aligns across 7 bases. Germline V gene sequence: CDR1 DFQATT, CDR2 SNEGSKA (reference sequence). This CDR3 is built from 14 residues. With 6 bases clipped from V and 2 bases from J, the junction kept 7 bases outside the gene matches. The CDR3 DNA reads TGCAGTGCGGACCGACAGGGTACCTACAATGAGCAGTTCTTC. It specifies CSADRQGTYNEQFF.

This chain joins TRBV6-5 and TRBJ2-1; 7 bases fit TRBD2. The J call may be in error: the DNA end matches TRBJ2-7 better. This CDR3 is built from 15 residues. Germline CDR1 MNHEY, CDR2 SVGAGI. The CDR3 DNA reads TGTGCCAGCAGACCAAGCGGGGTCTCCTACAATGAGCAGTACTTC. Translating gives CASRPSGVSYNEQYF.

V is TRBV11-2 and J is TRBJ2-7, with D unresolved. CDR1 SGHAT and CDR2 FQNNGV come from the germline V gene. Trimming shortened V by 5 bases and J by 0 bases, and 8 bases separated the two germline ends. The CDR3 has 13 residues. This CDR3 reads CASSRPSSYEQYF. The CDR3, as DNA: TGTGCCAGCAGCCGCCCCAGCTCCTACGAGCAGTACTTC.

The genes are TRBV7-9 and TRBJ1-2; D possibly corresponds to TRBD1 (6 bases). Germline CDR1 SEHNR, CDR2 FQNEAQ (reference sequence). Trimming removed 2 bases from V and 9 bases from J, with 13 bases in between. The CDR3 loop spans 13 amino acids. CDR3: CASSLLGADSYTF. Written as DNA, the CDR3 is TGTGCCAGCAGCTTACTGGGGGCAGATAGCTACACCTTC.

The chain couples TRBV5-1 to TRBJ2-3; the match to TRBD1 covers 8 bases. Trimming at V came to 4 bases and at J to 6 bases, leaving 4 bases not matched to a gene. This CDR3 region has 13 residues. Germline V gene sequence: CDR1 SGHRS, CDR2 YFSETQ. The CDR3 DNA reads TGCGCCAGCAGCGTAAACAGGGGGGATACGCAGTATTTT. It translates to CASSVNRGDTQYF.

This clonotype has only a few counts. This chain links TRBV10-3 with TRBJ2-7; 8 bases agree with TRBD1. The CDR3 runs 15 residues. V shed 7 bases, J shed 3 bases, and the junction held 11 bases outside the gene matches. The germline V gene has CDR1 ENHRY and CDR2 SYGVKD. The CDR3 nucleotides are TGTGCCATCAAAGAAGGACAGGGTAGCCTCTACGAGCAGTACTTC. Translation gives CAIKEGQGSLYEQYF.